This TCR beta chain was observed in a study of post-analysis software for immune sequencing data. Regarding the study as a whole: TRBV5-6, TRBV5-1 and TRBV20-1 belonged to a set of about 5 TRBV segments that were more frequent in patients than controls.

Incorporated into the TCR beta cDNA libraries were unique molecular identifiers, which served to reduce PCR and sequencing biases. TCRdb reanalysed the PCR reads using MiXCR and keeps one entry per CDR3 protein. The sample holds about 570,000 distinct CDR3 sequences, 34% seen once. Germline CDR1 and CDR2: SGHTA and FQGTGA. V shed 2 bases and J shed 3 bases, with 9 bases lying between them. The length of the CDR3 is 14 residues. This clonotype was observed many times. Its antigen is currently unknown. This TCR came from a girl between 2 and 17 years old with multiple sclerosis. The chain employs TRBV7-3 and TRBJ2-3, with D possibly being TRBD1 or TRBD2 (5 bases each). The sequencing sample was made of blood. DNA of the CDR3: TGTGCCAGCAGCTTACGAGGGACGACAGATACGCAGTATTTT. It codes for CASSLRGTTDTQYF. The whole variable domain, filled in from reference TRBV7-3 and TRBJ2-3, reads GAGVSQTPSNKVTEKGKYVELRCDPISGHTALYWYRQSLGQGPEFLIYFQGTGAADDSGLPNDRFFAVRPEGSVSTLKIQRTERGDSAVYLCASSLRGTTDTQYFGPGTRLTVL.